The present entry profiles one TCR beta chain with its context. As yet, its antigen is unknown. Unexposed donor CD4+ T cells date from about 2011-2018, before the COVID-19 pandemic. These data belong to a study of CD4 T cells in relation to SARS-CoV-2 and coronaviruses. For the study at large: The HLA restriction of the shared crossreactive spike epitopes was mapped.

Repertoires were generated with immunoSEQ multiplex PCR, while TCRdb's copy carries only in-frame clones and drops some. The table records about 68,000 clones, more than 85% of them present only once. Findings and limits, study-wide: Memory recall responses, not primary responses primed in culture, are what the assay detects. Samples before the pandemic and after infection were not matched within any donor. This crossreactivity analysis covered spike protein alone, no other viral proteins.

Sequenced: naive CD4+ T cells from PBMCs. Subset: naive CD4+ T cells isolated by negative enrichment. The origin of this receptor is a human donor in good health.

The CDR3 here is CASSEGLAEYYEQYF. As DNA, the CDR3 is TGTGCCAGCAGTGAAGGACTAGCGGAATACTACGAGCAGTACTTC. This chain joins TRBV11-3 and TRBJ2-7, with 10 bases aligning to TRBD2. Germline V CDR1 and CDR2: SGHNT, YENEEA. This CDR3 spans 15 amino acids. V trimming: 6 bases; J trimming: 3 bases; junction bases outside the gene matches: 8.